The TCR beta chain described here comes from a study of shared clonotypes between healthy human individuals. For this clone: Its antigen is not known.

The study separated CD4+ cells into CD45RA+ naive and CD45RA-negative memory subsets. The study, taken as a whole, reports: Estimated richness was generally greater in naive than memory subsets.

Profiling relied on immunoSEQ multiplex PCR, and the TCRdb table lists in-frame clones only, not all of them. The sample contains 1.4 million or so clones, approximately 98.5% of which appear only once. The J segment lost 3 bases and the V segment lost 9 bases, leaving 10 bases of the junction unmatched. Germline CDR1 SNHLY, CDR2 FYNNEI. The CDR3 covers 14 residues. This chain uses TRBV2 with TRBJ2-7, with TRBD2 matching over 8 bases. Sequences were obtained from naive CD4+ T cells sorted from blood. Subset in this sample: CD45RA+ positively selected. This receptor was taken from a man aged 25 to 40 in good health. The CDR3 region is CASREGRTSYEQYF. The CDR3 DNA reads as TGTGCCAGTCGGGAGGGGCGGACTAGCTACGAGCAGTACTTC.